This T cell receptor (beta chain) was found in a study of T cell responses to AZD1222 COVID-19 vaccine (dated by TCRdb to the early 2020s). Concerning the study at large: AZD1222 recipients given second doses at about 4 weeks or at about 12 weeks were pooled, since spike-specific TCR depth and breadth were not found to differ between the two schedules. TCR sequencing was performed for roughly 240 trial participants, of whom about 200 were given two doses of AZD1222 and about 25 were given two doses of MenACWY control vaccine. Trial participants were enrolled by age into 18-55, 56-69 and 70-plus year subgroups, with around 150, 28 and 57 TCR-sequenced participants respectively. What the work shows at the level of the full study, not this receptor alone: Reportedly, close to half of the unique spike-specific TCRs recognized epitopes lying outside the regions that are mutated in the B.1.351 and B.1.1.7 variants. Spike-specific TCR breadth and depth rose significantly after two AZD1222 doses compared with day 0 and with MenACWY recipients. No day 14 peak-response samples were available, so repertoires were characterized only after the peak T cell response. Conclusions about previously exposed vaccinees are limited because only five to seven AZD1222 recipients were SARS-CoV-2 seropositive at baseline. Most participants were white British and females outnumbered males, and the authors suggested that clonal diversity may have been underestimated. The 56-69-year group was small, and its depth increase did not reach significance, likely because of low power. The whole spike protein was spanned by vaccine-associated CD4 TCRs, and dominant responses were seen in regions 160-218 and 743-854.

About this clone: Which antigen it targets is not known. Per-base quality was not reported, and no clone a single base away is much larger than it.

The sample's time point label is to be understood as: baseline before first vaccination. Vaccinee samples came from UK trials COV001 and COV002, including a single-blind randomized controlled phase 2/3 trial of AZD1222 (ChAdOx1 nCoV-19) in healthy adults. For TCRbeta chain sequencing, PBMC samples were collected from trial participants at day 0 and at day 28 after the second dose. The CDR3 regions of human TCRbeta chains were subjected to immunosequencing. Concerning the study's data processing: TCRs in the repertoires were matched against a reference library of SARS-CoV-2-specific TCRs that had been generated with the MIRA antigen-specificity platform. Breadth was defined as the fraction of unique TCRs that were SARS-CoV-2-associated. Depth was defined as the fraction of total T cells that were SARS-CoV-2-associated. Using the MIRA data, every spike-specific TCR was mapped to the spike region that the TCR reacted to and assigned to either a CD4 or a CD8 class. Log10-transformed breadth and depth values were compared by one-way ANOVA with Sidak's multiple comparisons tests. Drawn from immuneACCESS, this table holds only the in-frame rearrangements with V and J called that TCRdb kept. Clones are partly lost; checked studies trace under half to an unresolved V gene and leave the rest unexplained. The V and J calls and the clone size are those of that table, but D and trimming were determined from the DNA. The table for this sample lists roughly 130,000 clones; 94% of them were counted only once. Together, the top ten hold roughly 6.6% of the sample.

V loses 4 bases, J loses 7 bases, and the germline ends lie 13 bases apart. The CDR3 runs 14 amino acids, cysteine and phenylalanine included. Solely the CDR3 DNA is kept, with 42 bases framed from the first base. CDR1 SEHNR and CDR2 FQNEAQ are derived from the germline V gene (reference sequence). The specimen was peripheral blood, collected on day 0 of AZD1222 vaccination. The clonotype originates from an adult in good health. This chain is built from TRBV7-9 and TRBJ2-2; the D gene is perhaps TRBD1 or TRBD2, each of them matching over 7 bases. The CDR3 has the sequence CASSSIRGGGELFF. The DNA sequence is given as TGTGCCAGCAGCTCAATCAGGGGGGGCGGGGAGCTGTTTTTT.